Listed here are 16 T cell receptor beta chains from one sample, sequenced in a study of blood T cell repertoires in COVID-19. TCRdb keeps only in-frame clones here, not all; method: immunoSEQ multiplex PCR. The sample has roughly 150,000 clones; about 83% are singletons. Input material: peripheral blood. The receptors derive from a woman of 80 years or more with acute or convalescent COVID-19.

V and J are TRBV11-2 and TRBJ2-1; D gene unclear. The CDR3 is 14 residues long. The V gene lost 0 bases and the J gene lost 4 bases, with 7 bases spanning the gap. Looked up from germline, CDR1 is SGHAT and CDR2 is FQNNGV. For the CDR3, the DNA is TGTGCCAGCAGCTTAGATGTGAGGTACAATGAGCAGTTCTTC. This translates into CASSLDVRYNEQFF.

This clone was counted only a few times. The chain employs TRBV19 and TRBJ2-5, with TRBD2 matching 9 bases. Germline V gene lookup returns CDR1 LNHDA and CDR2 SQIVND (reference sequence). With 3 bases clipped from V and 5 bases from J, the junction kept 13 bases outside the gene matches. CDR3 size: 17 residues. CDR3 region: CASSMGSGGPSGETQYF. CDR3 bases: TGTGCCAGTAGTATGGGCAGCGGGGGGCCATCCGGGGAGACCCAGTACTTC. The full variable domain, in which reference TRBV19 and TRBJ2-5 provide the parts outside the CDR3, is DGGITQSPKYLFRKEGQNVTLSCEQNLNHDAMYWYRQDPGQGLRLIYYSQIVNDFQKGDIAEGYSVSREKKESFPLTVTSAQKNPTAFYLCASSMGSGGPSGETQYFGPGTRLLVL.

The chain combines TRBV7-9 with TRBJ2-1; unclear D gene. This CDR3 contains 12 residues. The V gene lost 2 bases and the J gene lost 7 bases, with 6 bases spanning the gap. Germline assignment: CDR1 SEHNR and CDR2 FQNEAQ (reference sequence). For the CDR3, the DNA is TGTGCCAGCAGCTTAACTCCTAATGAGCAGTTCTTC. Encoded protein: CASSLTPNEQFF.

The J gene is TRBJ1-2, the V gene TRBV27; D may be TRBD1 (5 bases). The CDR3 extends over 14 amino acids. The germline V gene has CDR1 MNHEY and CDR2 SMNVEV (reference sequence). V lost 0 bases, J lost 6 bases, and 11 bases lay in between. CDR3 sequence (DNA): TGTGCCAGCAGTTTATCGGGCAGGGCTGATGGCTACACCTTC. Its protein is CASSLSGRADGYTF.

The chain joins TRBV27 to TRBJ1-5, with D perhaps matching TRBD1 (6 bases). V lost 0 bases and J lost 3, with 9 bases in between. From germline, CDR1 is MNHEY and CDR2 SMNVEV (reference sequence). The CDR3 sequence is 15 residues long. Here the CDR3 reads CASSLSRQDNQPQHF. The CDR3 DNA follows: TGTGCCAGCAGTTTATCCAGACAGGACAATCAGCCCCAGCATTTT.

This clone was counted a few times. The chain links TRBV29-1 to TRBJ2-3; no clear D. The CDR3 is 10 residues long. Germline CDR1 reads SQVTM; CDR2 reads ANQGSEA. V was shortened by 6 bases and J by 4 bases, with 5 bases between the two germline ends. The CDR3 protein is CSVGSDTQYF. The CDR3 region has the DNA TGCAGCGTCGGGTCAGATACGCAGTATTTT.

The chain employs TRBV4-1 and TRBJ2-1, with D perhaps TRBD2 (5 bases). V shed 0 bases and J shed 7 bases, with 19 bases lying between them. This CDR3 is 17 amino acids long. Germline V lookup: CDR1 MGHRA, CDR2 YSYEKL. CDR3: CASSQDDGGSSLNEQFF. In nucleotides, the CDR3 is TGCGCCAGCAGCCAAGACGACGGCGGATCTAGCTTAAATGAGCAGTTCTTC.

V gene TRBV7-9 combines with J gene TRBJ2-3; the match to TRBD2 covers 10 bases. J lost 1 base, V lost 5 bases, and 3 bases had no gene match. The length of the CDR3 is 15 residues. Germline assignment: CDR1 SEHNR and CDR2 FQNEAQ (reference sequence). CDR3 residues: CASSRGLAGTDTQYF. The CDR3 nucleotides are TGTGCCAGCAGCCGAGGACTAGCGGGCACAGATACGCAGTATTTT.

CDR3 bases: TGTGCCAGCAGCAAAGATGGGCGCTTAGTAGCTAGCGGGGTCTCCTACAATGAGCAGTTCTTC. This sequence encodes CASSKDGRLVASGVSYNEQFF. This rearrangement joins TRBV21-1 to TRBJ2-1; TRBD2, as called in the table, went unchecked against the DNA. TRBV21-1 is marked as a pseudogene. This CDR3 is built from 21 residues.

This chain uses TRBV11-2 with TRBJ2-3; TRBD1 agrees at 8 bases. Germline V lookup: CDR1 SGHAT, CDR2 FQNNGV. Trimming took 5 bases from V and 1 from J; bases not matched to a gene: 8. The CDR3 has 16 amino acids. CDR3 sequence (DNA): TGTGCCAGCAGCCTCGGGACAGGTTATCGCACAGATACGCAGTATTTT. Translation: CASSLGTGYRTDTQYF.

The V call is TRBV7-9, the J call TRBJ2-1, with a possible D match to TRBD2 (6 bases). Looked up from germline, CDR1 is SEHNR and CDR2 is FQNEAQ (reference sequence). V was trimmed by 5 bases and J by 8 bases, leaving 19 bases between them. CDR3 length: 15 residues. This CDR3 is CASSINGDSRDEQFF. The CDR3 bases are TGTGCCAGCAGCATAAACGGGGACTCACGGGATGAGCAGTTCTTC.

The chain uses TRBV7-9 and TRBJ1-1; D is possibly TRBD1 (5 bases). Trimming left V 1 base short and J 4 bases short, with 10 bases between. The CDR3 has 14 amino acids. Germline CDR1 reads SEHNR; CDR2 reads FQNEAQ (reference sequence). The CDR3: CASSLEGRATEAFF. CDR3 coding DNA: TGTGCCAGCAGCTTAGAAGGCAGGGCCACTGAAGCTTTCTTT.

The chain couples TRBV9 to TRBJ2-2; 7 nucleotides align to TRBD2. Germline assignment: CDR1 SGDLS and CDR2 YYNGEE. This CDR3 region has 15 residues. V shed 3 bases and J 4 bases; nucleotides not matched to a gene: 6. This chain's CDR3 is CASSGRGSGTGELFF. CDR3 DNA: TGTGCCAGCAGCGGGCGGGGGTCGGGCACCGGGGAGCTGTTTTTT.

This chain joins TRBV6-5 and TRBJ1-1; D gene unclear. The CDR3 consists of 13 residues. Germline V gene lookup returns CDR1 MNHEY and CDR2 SVGAGI. Trimming shortened V by 4 bases and J by 4 bases, and 10 bases separated the two germline ends. CDR3 in DNA: TGTGCCAGCAGTTCCATCGGTGGCACTGAAGCTTTCTTT. Amino acids: CASSSIGGTEAFF.

The J gene is TRBJ1-2, the V gene TRBV3-1 (or the pseudogene TRBV3-2); 8 positions agree with TRBD1. The germline gives CDR1 LGHDT, CDR2 YNNKEL (reference sequence). J lost 6 bases, V lost 4 bases, and 10 bases had no gene match. The CDR3 contains 15 residues. This CDR3 is CASSPRDRLKNGYTF. In nucleotides, the CDR3 is TGTGCCAGCAGCCCCCGGGACAGGCTCAAGAATGGCTACACCTTC.

The V call is TRBV5-6, the J call TRBJ2-3, with D tentatively TRBD2 (5 bases). The V end was cut by 1 base, the J end by 1 base, with 7 bases between. The germline V gene encodes CDR1 SGHDT and CDR2 YYEEEE. The CDR3 has 14 residues. In nucleotides, the CDR3 is TGTGCCAGCAGCTTGAGCGGTCGCACAGATACGCAGTATTTT. Translating it yields CASSLSGRTDTQYF.